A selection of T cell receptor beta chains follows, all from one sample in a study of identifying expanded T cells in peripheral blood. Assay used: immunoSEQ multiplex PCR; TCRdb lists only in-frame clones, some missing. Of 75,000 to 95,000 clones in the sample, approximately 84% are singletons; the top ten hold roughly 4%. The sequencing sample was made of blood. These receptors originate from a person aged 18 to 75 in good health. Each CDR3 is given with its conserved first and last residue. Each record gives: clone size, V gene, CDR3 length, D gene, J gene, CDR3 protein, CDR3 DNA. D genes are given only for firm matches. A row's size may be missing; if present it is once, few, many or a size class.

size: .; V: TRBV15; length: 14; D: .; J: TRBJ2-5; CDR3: CATSRDLRQETQYF; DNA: TGTGCCACCAGCAGAGATTTGAGGCAAGAGACCCAGTACTTC
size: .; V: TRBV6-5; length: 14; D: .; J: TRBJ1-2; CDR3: CASSRRIVSEGYTF; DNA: TGTGCCAGCAGTCGTCGGATAGTCAGTGAAGGCTACACCTTC
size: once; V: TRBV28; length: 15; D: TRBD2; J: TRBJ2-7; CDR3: CASGLAGGTSYEQYF; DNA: TGTGCCAGCGGACTAGCGGGGGGAACATCCTACGAGCAGTACTTC
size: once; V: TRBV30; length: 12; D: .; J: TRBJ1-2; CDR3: CAWRRRVYGYTF; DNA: TGTGCCTGGAGACGGAGGGTTTATGGCTACACCTTC
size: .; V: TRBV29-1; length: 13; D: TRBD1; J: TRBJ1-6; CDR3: CSVGEGANSPLHF; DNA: TGCAGCGTTGGTGAGGGGGCGAATTCACCCCTCCACTTT
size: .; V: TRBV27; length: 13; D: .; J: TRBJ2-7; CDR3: CASSHSSAGEQYF; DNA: TGTGCCAGCAGCCACTCATCGGCCGGTGAGCAGTACTTC
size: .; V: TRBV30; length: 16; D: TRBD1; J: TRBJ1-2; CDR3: CAWTAVRDRFNYGYTF; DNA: TGTGCCTGGACCGCAGTCCGGGACAGATTTAACTATGGCTACACCTTC
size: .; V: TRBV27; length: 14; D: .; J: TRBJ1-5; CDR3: CASSLDHPRQPQHF; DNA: TGTGCCAGCAGTTTAGACCATCCCAGGCAGCCCCAGCATTTT
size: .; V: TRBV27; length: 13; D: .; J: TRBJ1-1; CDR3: CASSFLGGTEAFF; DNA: TGTGCCAGCAGTTTTTTGGGGGGAACTGAAGCTTTCTTT
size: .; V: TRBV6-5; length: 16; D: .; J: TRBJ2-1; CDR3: CASSNWGAPVYNEQFF; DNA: TGTGCCAGCAGTAACTGGGGCGCCCCCGTCTACAATGAGCAGTTCTTC
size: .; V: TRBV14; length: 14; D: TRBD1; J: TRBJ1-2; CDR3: CASSQIGTVYGYTF; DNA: TGTGCCAGCAGCCAAATCGGGACAGTATATGGCTACACCTTC
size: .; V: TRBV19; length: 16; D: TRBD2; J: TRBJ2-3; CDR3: CASSSRRAGVTDTQYF; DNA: TGTGCCAGTAGTAGCCGTCGCGCGGGGGTCACAGATACGCAGTATTTT
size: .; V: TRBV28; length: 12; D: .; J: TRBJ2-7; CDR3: CASRNTPYEQYF; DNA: TGTGCCAGCAGAAACACACCCTACGAGCAGTACTTC